The rows below give T cell receptor beta chains drawn from one sample of a study of cytomegalovirus exposure and HLA in healthy donors. This table comes from immunoSEQ multiplex PCR, and its TCRdb copy is limited to in-frame clones, with some not included. The sample includes 100,000 to 150,000 clones. Sequencing input: PBMCs. Receptor source: a man younger than 30 in good health and CMV-seronegative. CDR3s include the opening cysteine and the closing phenylalanine or tryptophan. The D gene is left open where the match is weak.

CDR3aa,CDR3nt,d_gene,v_gene,j_gene
CASRAGTGGYGYTF,TGTGCCAGCAGAGCCGGGACAGGGGGTTATGGCTACACCTTC,TRBD1,TRBV6-1,TRBJ1-2
CAWSVRRARSHEQYF,TGTGCCTGGAGTGTACGGCGGGCTAGGTCCCACGAGCAGTACTTC,.,TRBV30,TRBJ2-7
CASRDRSSGNTIYF,TGTGCCAGCAGAGACAGAAGCTCTGGAAACACCATATATTTT,.,TRBV6-5,TRBJ1-3
CASSHLTSRLAVPYEQYF,TGCGCCAGCAGCCACCTCACCTCGAGACTAGCGGTCCCCTACGAGCAGTACTTC,TRBD2,TRBV4-1,TRBJ2-7
CASSSTGTGDYEQYF,TGTGCCAGTAGTTCAACCGGGACAGGGGACTACGAGCAGTACTTC,TRBD1,TRBV19,TRBJ2-7
CASSFSPTRISSYEQYF,TGTGCCAGCAGTTTCTCCCCGACTAGGATCAGCTCCTACGAGCAGTACTTC,.,TRBV28,TRBJ2-7
CASSSLLQAIGADRFF,TGTGCCAGCTCATCTCTTCTACAGGCGATAGGGGCCGATCGGTTCTTC,.,TRBV18,TRBJ2-1
CAGSRTGDSYEQYF,TGTGCCGGCTCAAGGACAGGAGACTCCTACGAGCAGTACTTC,TRBD1,TRBV7-6,TRBJ2-7
CASSVDGRRTDTQYF,TGTGCCAGCAGCGTAGATGGGCGCCGGACAGATACGCAGTATTTT,.,TRBV9,TRBJ2-3
CASSLTTAYDISYNEQFF,TGCGCCAGCAGCTTGACGACAGCTTACGATATCTCCTACAATGAGCAGTTCTTC,.,TRBV5-1,TRBJ2-1
CASSNPGRVNQPQHF,TGTGCCAGTAGTAATCCCGGCAGGGTGAATCAGCCCCAGCATTTT,.,TRBV19,TRBJ1-5
CASSSIRDISYEQYF,TGCGCCAGCAGCTCTATTAGGGACATCTCCTACGAGCAGTACTTC,.,TRBV5-1,TRBJ2-7
CASSVDGQGLGDGYTF,TGTGCCAGCAGCGTAGACGGACAGGGGCTTGGTGATGGCTACACCTTC,TRBD1,TRBV9,TRBJ1-2
CASSWNRMSNTGELFF,TGTGCCAGCAGTTGGAACAGGATGTCGAACACCGGGGAGCTGTTTTTT,.,TRBV28,TRBJ2-2
CASSTLLPGYETQYF,TGTGCCAGCAGCACTCTTCTTCCGGGTTACGAGACCCAGTACTTC,.,TRBV11-2,TRBJ2-5
CASHLGITGGQETQYF,TGTGCCAGCCACTTGGGGATTACAGGGGGCCAAGAGACCCAGTACTTC,TRBD1,TRBV6-6,TRBJ2-5
CASSRDRSRIGYF,TGCGCCAGTAGCCGGGACAGGAGTCGGATCGGGTACTTC,TRBD1,TRBV5-1,TRBJ2-7
CASTPGIRTGELFF,TGTGCCAGCACCCCAGGGATTAGGACCGGGGAGCTGTTTTTT,.,TRBV5-5,TRBJ2-2
CASGRQGRNNEQFF,TGCGCCAGCGGGAGACAGGGTCGCAACAATGAGCAGTTCTTC,TRBD1,TRBV10-2,TRBJ2-1
CASSLDGGAAPQYF,TGCGCCAGCAGCTTGGATGGGGGGGCAGCCCCGCAGTATTTT,.,TRBV5-1,TRBJ2-3
CASSYGTSKLDTQYF,TGTGCCAGCAGCTACGGGACATCAAAACTGGATACGCAGTATTTT,.,TRBV6-5,TRBJ2-3
CASSVLTGDWAEKLFF,TGTGCCAGCAGTGTCCTGACAGGGGACTGGGCTGAAAAACTGTTTTTT,TRBD1,TRBV25-1,TRBJ1-4
CASSLSSGTQYF,TGTGCCAGCAGCTTAAGTTCGGGTACGCAGTATTTT,.,TRBV7-9,TRBJ2-3
CASSPPGQGSHEQYF,TGTGCCAGCAGCCCACCGGGACAGGGGTCCCACGAGCAGTACTTC,TRBD1,TRBV5-4,TRBJ2-7